Shown below are 8 T cell receptor beta chains from a single sample sequenced in a study of metastatic and nonmetastatic thyroid tumors. Ahead of thyroid surgery, no patient had received treatment of any kind. From the PCR reads, TCRdb re-called clones with MiXCR. The sample carries around 20,000 clones, around 30% recorded once. The source material was tumor tissue. Source of these receptors: a male donor with papillary thyroid cancer or a benign thyroid nodule (not recorded which). Some clones in this sample may be carry-over from other donors' samples.

The genes are TRBV10-3 and TRBJ2-5, with D possibly TRBD2 on 5 matching bases. V lost 2 bases to trimming and J lost 5 bases, with 12 bases between them. The CDR3 loop spans 14 amino acids. The germline V gene encodes CDR1 ENHRY and CDR2 SYGVKD. CDR3: CAISERGWTETQYF. CDR3 coding DNA: TGTGCCATCAGTGAGCGCGGGTGGACGGAGACCCAGTACTTC.

Judged by abundance, this clone is medium-sized. This chain uses TRBV20-1 with TRBJ2-7; TRBD2 matches 10 bases. Germline V gives CDR1 DFQATT, CDR2 SNEGSKA (reference sequence). CDR3 size: 14 residues. J gave up 7 bases and V 6 bases, and 12 bases lay outside the gene matches. The CDR3 protein is CSAHEREGGGEQYF. The DNA of the CDR3 is TGCAGTGCCCACGAGCGGGAGGGGGGAGGAGAGCAGTACTTC.

The V gene is TRBV11-3, the J gene TRBJ2-3; D is possibly TRBD1 or TRBD2 (5 bases each). Germline V gene data show CDR1 as SGHNT and CDR2 as YENEEA. The length of the CDR3 is 15 residues. The V end was cut by 5 bases, the J end by 0 bases, with 12 bases between. The CDR3 coding sequence is TGTGCCAGCAGCCCGGGGCGGACTAGCACAGATACGCAGTATTTT. Translation gives CASSPGRTSTDTQYF.

The chain combines TRBV11-2 with TRBJ1-6; D gene uncertain. The CDR3 runs 16 residues. V dropped 3 bases and J dropped 6 bases, with 15 bases sitting between them. Germline lookup yields CDR1 SGHAT and CDR2 FQNNGV. CDR3 in amino acids: CASSLRALGSNSPLHF. The CDR3 region has the DNA TGTGCCAGCAGCTTGAGAGCATTGGGCTCTAATTCACCCCTCCACTTT.

The chain is built from TRBV12-3 or TRBV12-4 and TRBJ2-5; D remains ambiguous. The CDR3 runs 14 residues. Trimming stripped 1 base from V and 0 bases from J, with 6 bases between. CDR3 sequence: CASSLEEYQETQYF. CDR3 bases: TGTGCCAGCAGTTTAGAAGAGTACCAAGAGACCCAGTACTTC.

V and J are TRBV9 and TRBJ1-1, with 8 bases fitting TRBD1. This CDR3 has 16 residues. V shed 1 base, J shed 5 bases, and the junction held 10 bases outside the gene matches. Germline CDR1 and CDR2: SGDLS and YYNGEE. CDR3 sequence (DNA): TGTGCCAGCAGCGTAACGGCAGGGGGCTCGAAAACTGAAGCTTTCTTT. Protein sequence: CASSVTAGGSKTEAFF.

The chain employs TRBV6-1 and TRBJ1-5, with D possibly TRBD1 on 5 matching bases. Trimming removed 4 bases at V and 11 bases at J, with 18 bases between. There are 14 residues in the CDR3. Germline V lookup: CDR1 MNHNS, CDR2 SASEGT. The CDR3 DNA follows: TGTGCCAGCAGTGCCAGGGAAGGCAATGAGGCCCAGCATTTT. It codes for CASSAREGNEAQHF.

In its sample, this clone was seen a few times. The chain uses TRBV12-3 or TRBV12-4 and TRBJ2-6; D gene ambiguous. The CDR3 runs 18 residues. V lost 7 bases, J lost 0 bases, and 19 bases lay in between. CDR3 DNA sequence: TGTGCCAGCACCACACCGGACGGCCGACACTCTGGGGCCAACGTCCTGACTTTC. Encoded protein: CASTTPDGRHSGANVLTF.